A single sample is the source of the 15 T cell receptor beta chains below, sequenced in a study of CD8 T cells in ankylosing spondylitis. Study findings and constraints: A motif in TCR beta, a set of several highly homologous variants, appeared characteristic of ankylosing spondylitis blood.

TCRdb passed the 5' RACE reads through MiXCR, listing each CDR3 protein once. The sample yields hundreds of thousands of distinct CDR3 sequences, roughly 12% seen once. These TCRs are of unknown antigen specificity. Material: blood, either unsorted or a sorted T cell fraction (not recorded which). The receptors come from a male donor with ankylosing spondylitis.

This clonotype was found many times. The chain uses TRBV12-3 or TRBV12-4 and TRBJ1-6; D remains unclear. This CDR3 has 15 amino acids. V lost 1 base, J lost 2 bases, and 6 bases lay in between. CDR3 in amino acids: CASSLEGPYNSPLHF. As DNA, the CDR3 is TGTGCCAGCAGTTTAGAAGGCCCCTATAATTCACCCCTCCACTTT.

This chain joins TRBV6-5 and TRBJ2-7, with D possibly matching TRBD1 (5 bases). The germline V gene encodes CDR1 MNHEY and CDR2 SVGAGI. Between the trimmed V and J ends, which lost 2 bases and 6 bases, there was a span of 20 bases. This CDR3 spans 16 amino acids. CDR3: CASSYPTAGIGREQYF. The DNA for the CDR3 is TGTGCCAGCAGTTACCCGACGGCAGGGATTGGACGCGAGCAGTACTTC.

This clonotype was detected ten times or more. The chain is built from TRBV20-1 and TRBJ2-4; D call uncertain. This CDR3 region has 11 residues. The V gene's germline CDR1 is DFQATT and CDR2 SNEGSKA (reference sequence). V was shortened by 7 bases and J by 14 bases, with 18 bases between the two germline ends. This chain's CDR3 is CSVTPGQSEYF. DNA of the CDR3: TGCAGTGTAACACCCGGGCAGTCAGAGTACTTC.

This clonotype occurred a few times. The chain combines TRBV20-1 with TRBJ2-1; 9 nucleotides align to TRBD2. The length of the CDR3 is 14 residues. Per the germline V gene, CDR1 is DFQATT and CDR2 is SNEGSKA (reference sequence). V dropped 1 base and J dropped 6; count of bases not matched to a gene: 4. DNA of the CDR3: TGCAGTGCTAGAGCGGCTAGCGGGACCAATGAGCAGTTCTTC. Translated: CSARAASGTNEQFF.

This clonotype was counted between two and nine times. This chain links TRBV7-9 with TRBJ1-1, with a weak D call TRBD1 (5 bases). The CDR3 contains 14 residues. Germline V gives CDR1 SEHNR, CDR2 FQNEAQ (reference sequence). With 2 bases removed from V and 5 bases from J, the gap between germline ends came to 12 bases. For the CDR3, the DNA is TGTGCCAGCAGCTTATGGGGGGAGGCGACTGAAGCTTTCTTT. It encodes CASSLWGEATEAFF.

V and J are TRBV19 and TRBJ2-7; D unresolved. CDR1 is LNHDA, CDR2 SQIVND, per germline (reference sequence). With 1 base removed from V and 3 bases from J, the gap between germline ends came to 10 bases. The CDR3 loop spans 14 amino acids. CDR3 bases: TGTGCCAGTAGTATAGGCGGCAGGTTCTACGAGCAGTACTTC. It is translated as CASSIGGRFYEQYF. Full variable domain (missing parts from reference TRBV19 and TRBJ2-7): DGGITQSPKYLFRKEGQNVTLSCEQNLNHDAMYWYRQDPGQGLRLIYYSQIVNDFQKGDIAEGYSVSREKKESFPLTVTSAQKNPTAFYLCASSIGGRFYEQYFGPGTRLTVT.

This clonotype was detected only a few times. This chain connects TRBV7-9 to TRBJ1-2; 7 nucleotides match TRBD1. Germline CDR1 is SEHNR and CDR2 is FQNEAQ (reference sequence). The J segment lost 2 bases and the V segment lost 5 bases, leaving 5 bases of the junction unmatched. The CDR3 has 14 residues. CDR3 sequence (DNA): TGTGCCAGCAGCCCGGGACAGTGGAACTATGGCTACACCTTC. Translation: CASSPGQWNYGYTF.

In its sample, this clonotype was seen once. The rearrangement uses TRBV6-2 or TRBV6-3 and TRBJ1-1; D is unclear. The CDR3 spans 15 residues. Germline CDR1 is MNHEY and CDR2 is SVGEGT. The V and J ends lost 4 bases and 6 bases respectively, with 18 bases between them. CDR3 residues: CASSSRAPFGAEAFF. CDR3 sequence (DNA): TGTGCCAGCAGTTCACGCGCTCCCTTCGGCGCTGAAGCTTTCTTT.

This clonotype has at least ten counts. The chain is built from TRBV20-1 and TRBJ2-7; 12 nucleotides match TRBD2. Germline V gene data show CDR1 as DFQATT and CDR2 as SNEGSKA (reference sequence). There are 16 residues in the CDR3. With 6 bases clipped from V and 2 bases from J, the junction kept 11 bases outside the gene matches. Here the CDR3 reads CSAVLTSGRSPYEQYF. In DNA, the CDR3 is TGCAGTGCCGTGCTGACTAGCGGGAGAAGTCCCTACGAGCAGTACTTC.

The rearrangement uses TRBV10-3 and TRBJ2-5; D gene uncertain. Germline CDR1 reads ENHRY; CDR2 reads SYGVKD. Trimming removed 5 bases from V and 7 bases from J, with 14 bases in between. The CDR3 runs to 13 residues. As DNA, the CDR3 is TGTGCCATCAGTCAGACTGCTGAGCGGACCCAGTACTTC. Its protein product is CAISQTAERTQYF.

This clonotype has only a few counts. V usage is TRBV2 and J usage is TRBJ2-1; D unresolved. Germline V gives CDR1 SNHLY, CDR2 FYNNEI. Trimming left V 11 bases short and J 7 bases short, with 9 bases between. There are 10 residues in the CDR3. CDR3 coding DNA: TGTGCCGTAGAAGGGAATGAGCAGTTCTTC. It specifies CAVEGNEQFF.

This clonotype was counted a few times. This chain uses TRBV20-1 with TRBJ2-7, with 8 positions matching TRBD2. CDR1 is DFQATT and CDR2 is SNEGSKA in the germline V gene (reference sequence). After removal of 5 bases from V and 5 bases from J, the junction contained 8 bases not matched to a gene. The length of the CDR3 is 13 residues. The CDR3 spells CSAGAGAEDEQYF. In DNA, the CDR3 is TGCAGTGCTGGAGCGGGGGCCGAAGACGAGCAGTACTTC.

J is TRBJ1-2 and V is TRBV12-3 or TRBV12-4; D call uncertain. The CDR3 is made up of 13 amino acids. V lost 3 bases, J lost 2 bases, and 7 bases lay in between. The CDR3 bases are TGTGCCAGCAGTTTTAAACCGAACTATGGCTACACCTTC. This sequence encodes CASSFKPNYGYTF.

The V call is TRBV6-2 or TRBV6-3, the J call TRBJ1-1; TRBD1 agrees at 7 bases. V lost 6 bases and J lost 7; bases outside the gene matches: 11. Germline lookup yields CDR1 MNHEY and CDR2 SVGEGT. CDR3 length: 14 amino acids. CDR3 coding DNA: TGTGCCAGCAGCCACCCAAGGCAGGGGGATGAAGCTTTCTTT. It codes for CASSHPRQGDEAFF.

This clonotype was recorded at least ten times. This chain links TRBV29-1 with TRBJ2-5; TRBD1 aligns across 9 bases. The CDR3 runs to 12 residues. The germline V gene encodes CDR1 SQVTM and CDR2 ANQGSEA. V gave up 7 bases and J gave up 5 bases; unmatched junction bases: 5. This CDR3 is CSAGQGLETQYF. CDR3 coding DNA: TGCAGCGCGGGACAGGGTTTGGAGACCCAGTACTTC.